Listed below are T cell receptor beta chains from one sample, sequenced in a study of T-cell memory formation after mild COVID-19. TCRdb recomputed calls from the 5' RACE reads with MiXCR, one row per CDR3 protein. Of around 200,000 distinct CDR3 sequences listed, more than 8% are singletons. The sequencing sample was made of PBMCs or a T cell subset sorted from them (not recorded which). The receptors were gathered from a man younger than 30 who had mild COVID-19 (a few samples of this study predate the infection). Cell type and time point are not known. The CDR3 runs from the conserved cysteine through the conserved F or W. The order of the fields is D gene, J gene, clone size, V gene, CDR3 protein, CDR3 DNA. A D gene is named only where the DNA matches it firmly. Clone sizes are given selectively: once, few, many, or a class where the clone is expanded.

>-|TRBJ1-1|few|TRBV20-1
CSAKTGSLNTEAFF
TGCAGTGCTAAGACGGGATCTTTGAACACTGAAGCTTTCTTT
>-|TRBJ1-6|-|TRBV11-1
CASSPPGLRGPLHF
TGTGCCAGCAGTCCCCCTGGGCTGCGTGGACCCCTCCACTTT
>-|TRBJ1-6|-|TRBV2
CASTSEWNSPLHF
TGTGCCAGCACCTCGGAGTGGAATTCACCCCTCCACTTT
>-|TRBJ2-4|-|TRBV11-3
CASSPNAGNIQYF
TGTGCCAGCAGCCCAAACGCGGGAAACATTCAGTACTTC
>TRBD2|TRBJ2-4|-|TRBV2
CASSDSGLAVKNIQYF
TGTGCCAGCAGTGACTCAGGACTAGCGGTGAAAAACATTCAGTACTTC
>-|TRBJ2-3|-|TRBV7-9
CASSQNIWSDTQYF
TGTGCCAGCAGCCAGAACATTTGGTCGGATACGCAGTATTTT
>-|TRBJ1-1|-|TRBV6-2/TRBV6-3
CAISYTKYTEAFF
TGTGCCATCAGTTACACGAAATACACTGAAGCTTTCTTT
>TRBD1|TRBJ2-5|-|TRBV7-8
CASSIYRGTQETQYF
TGTGCCAGCAGTATCTACAGGGGGACCCAAGAGACCCAGTACTTC
>TRBD2|TRBJ2-7|many|TRBV3-1
CASSKRGAFLLNEQYF
TGTGCCAGCAGCAAGCGGGGGGCCTTTCTCCTGAACGAGCAGTACTTC
>TRBD1|TRBJ2-7|few|TRBV4-2
CASSQQRQGNPYEQYF
TGTGCCAGCAGCCAACAAAGACAGGGAAATCCCTACGAGCAGTACTTC
>TRBD1|TRBJ2-6|-|TRBV25-1
CASSETGGSSGANVLTF
TGTGCCAGCAGCGAGACAGGGGGAAGCTCTGGGGCCAACGTCCTGACTTTC
>-|TRBJ1-2|few|TRBV9
CASSATPLFLFNYGYTF
TGTGCCAGCAGCGCAACCCCACTTTTTCTATTTAACTATGGCTACACCTTC